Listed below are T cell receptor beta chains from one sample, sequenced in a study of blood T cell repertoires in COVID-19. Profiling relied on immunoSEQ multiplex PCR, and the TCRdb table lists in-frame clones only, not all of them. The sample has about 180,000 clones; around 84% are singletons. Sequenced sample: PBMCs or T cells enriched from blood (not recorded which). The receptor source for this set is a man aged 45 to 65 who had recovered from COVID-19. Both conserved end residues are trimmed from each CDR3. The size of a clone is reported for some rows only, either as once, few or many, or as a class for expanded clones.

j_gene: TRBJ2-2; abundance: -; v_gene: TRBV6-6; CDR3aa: ASSRTAGLARTGELF
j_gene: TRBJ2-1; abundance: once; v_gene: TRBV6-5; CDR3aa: ASSYSPSGVYNEQF
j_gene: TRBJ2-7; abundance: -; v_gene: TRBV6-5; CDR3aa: ASRQTGNSYEQY
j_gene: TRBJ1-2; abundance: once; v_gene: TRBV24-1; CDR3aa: ATSDRNRSGRGYT
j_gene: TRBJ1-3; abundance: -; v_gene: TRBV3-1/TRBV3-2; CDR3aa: ASSQVSSGSGNTIY
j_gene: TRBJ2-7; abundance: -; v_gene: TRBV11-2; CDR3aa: ASSLVGLAPEQY
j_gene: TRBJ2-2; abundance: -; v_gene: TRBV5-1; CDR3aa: ASRARANTGELF
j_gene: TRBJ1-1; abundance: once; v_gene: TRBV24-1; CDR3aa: ATGDRANTEAF
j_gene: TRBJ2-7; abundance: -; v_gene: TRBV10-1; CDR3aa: ARIRDRGQREQY
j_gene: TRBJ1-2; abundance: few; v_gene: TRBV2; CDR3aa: ASSDRTPSSGYT
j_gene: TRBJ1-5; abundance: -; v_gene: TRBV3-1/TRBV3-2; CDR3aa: ASSQGSQPQH
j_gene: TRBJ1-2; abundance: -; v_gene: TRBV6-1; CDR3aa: ASSEPSRFYVYGYT
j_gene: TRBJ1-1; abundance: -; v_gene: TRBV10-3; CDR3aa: ATRTGTFGTEAF
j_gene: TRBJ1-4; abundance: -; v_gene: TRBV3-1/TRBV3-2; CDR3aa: ASSQDPPGRRANEKLF
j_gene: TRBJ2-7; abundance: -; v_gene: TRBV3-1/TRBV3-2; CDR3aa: ASSQARLQAHEQY
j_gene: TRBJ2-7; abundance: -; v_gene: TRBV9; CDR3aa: ASSATGFGYEQY
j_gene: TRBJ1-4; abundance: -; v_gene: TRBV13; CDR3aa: ASSDRDRGFEKLF
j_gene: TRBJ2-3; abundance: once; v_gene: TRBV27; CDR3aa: ASSLSPGLARTDTQY
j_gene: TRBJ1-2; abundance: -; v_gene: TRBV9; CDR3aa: ASSVEGRTSYGYT
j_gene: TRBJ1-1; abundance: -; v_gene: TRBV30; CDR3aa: AWRTRVDTEAF
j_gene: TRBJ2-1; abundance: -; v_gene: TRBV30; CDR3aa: AWSFPFNEQF
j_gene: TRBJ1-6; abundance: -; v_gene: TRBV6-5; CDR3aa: ASSLRDSKNSPLH
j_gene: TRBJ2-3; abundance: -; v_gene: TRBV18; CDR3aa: ASSPPMRQGARDTQY
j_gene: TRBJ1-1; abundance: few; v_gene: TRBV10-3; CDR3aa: AISEPGGNTEAF
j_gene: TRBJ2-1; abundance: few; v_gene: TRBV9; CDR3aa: ASSAGNRYNEQF
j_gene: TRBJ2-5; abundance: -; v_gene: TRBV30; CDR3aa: AWSVGWLAGGSQETQY
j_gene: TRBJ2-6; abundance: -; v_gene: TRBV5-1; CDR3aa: ASRWATARSGANVLT
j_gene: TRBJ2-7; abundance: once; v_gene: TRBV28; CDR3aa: ASSLTGLTYEQY
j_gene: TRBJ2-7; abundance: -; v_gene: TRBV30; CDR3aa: ACNSYEQY
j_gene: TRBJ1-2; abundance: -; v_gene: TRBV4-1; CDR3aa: ASSQAAQANYGYT
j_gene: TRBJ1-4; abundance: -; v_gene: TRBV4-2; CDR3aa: ASSPGNQGNEKLF
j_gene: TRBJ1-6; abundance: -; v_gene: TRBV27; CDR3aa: ASSRDRGGNSPLH
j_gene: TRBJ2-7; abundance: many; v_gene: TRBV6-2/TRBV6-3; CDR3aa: ASSYFLADTYEQY
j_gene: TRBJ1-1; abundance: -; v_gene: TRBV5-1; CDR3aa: ASTTEAGAMNTEAF
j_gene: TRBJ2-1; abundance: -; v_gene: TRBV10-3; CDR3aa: AISEGGSYNEQF
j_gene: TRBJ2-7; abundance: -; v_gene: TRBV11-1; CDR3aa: ASSTRGLAGDEQY
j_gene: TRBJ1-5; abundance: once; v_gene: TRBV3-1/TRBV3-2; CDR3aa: ASSLAWGENQPQH
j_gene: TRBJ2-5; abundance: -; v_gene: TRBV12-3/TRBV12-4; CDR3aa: ATSRGDQETQY
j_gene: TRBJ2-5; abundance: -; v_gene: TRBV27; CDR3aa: ASSLFPGGKETQY
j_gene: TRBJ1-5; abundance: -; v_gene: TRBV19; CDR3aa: ASSDYSNQPQH
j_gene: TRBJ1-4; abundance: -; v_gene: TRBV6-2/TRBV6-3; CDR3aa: ASSYSKGVKLF
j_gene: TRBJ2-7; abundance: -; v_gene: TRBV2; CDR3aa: AKGLAGGILNEQY
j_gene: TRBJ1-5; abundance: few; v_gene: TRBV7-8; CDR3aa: ASSLDGGSNQPQH
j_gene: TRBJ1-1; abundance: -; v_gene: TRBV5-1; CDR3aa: ASQGQGLDVAF
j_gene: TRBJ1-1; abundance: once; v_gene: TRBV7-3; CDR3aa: ASSPDDRGRGNTEAF
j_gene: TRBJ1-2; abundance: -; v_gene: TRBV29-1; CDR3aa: SVHRQGAYGYT
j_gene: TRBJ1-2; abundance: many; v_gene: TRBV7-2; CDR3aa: ASSLDFHGYT
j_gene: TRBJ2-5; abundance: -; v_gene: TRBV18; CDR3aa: ASSFGQGQETQY
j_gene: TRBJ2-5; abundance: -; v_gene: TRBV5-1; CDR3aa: ASSLGGAEETQY
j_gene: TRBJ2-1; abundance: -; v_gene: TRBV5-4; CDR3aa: ASSLAGDYNEQF
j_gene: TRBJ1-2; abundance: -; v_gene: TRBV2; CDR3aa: ASSTSVRNYGYT
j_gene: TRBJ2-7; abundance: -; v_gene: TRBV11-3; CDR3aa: ASSYTTGAEQY
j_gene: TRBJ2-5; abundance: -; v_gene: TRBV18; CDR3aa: ASSPPVQGVGETQY
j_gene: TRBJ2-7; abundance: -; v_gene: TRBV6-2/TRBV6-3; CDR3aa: ASSNHRGSYEQY
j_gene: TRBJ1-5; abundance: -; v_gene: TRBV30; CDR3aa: AWRGQTNQPQH
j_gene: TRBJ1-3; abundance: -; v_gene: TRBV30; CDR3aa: AWTGLNSGNTIY
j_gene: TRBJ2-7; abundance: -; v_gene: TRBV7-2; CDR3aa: ASSSDRYEQY